Below, 25 T cell receptor beta chains from the same sample are listed, as sequenced in a study of cytomegalovirus exposure and HLA in healthy donors. Researchers ran the PCR with 60 Vbeta and 13 Jbeta primers. Produced via immunoSEQ multiplex PCR; TCRdb's table is partial and in-frame only. Its table lists about 33,000 clones. Source material: PBMCs. These receptors came from a man aged 35 to 55 in good health and CMV-seronegative.

The chain carries TRBV6-4 and TRBJ1-1, with a possible D match to TRBD1 (6 bases). Germline V gene data show CDR1 as MRHNA and CDR2 as SNTAGT. The CDR3 consists of 13 residues. V was clipped by 3 bases and J by 5 bases, with 10 bases between them. CDR3: CASSESGETEAFF. DNA for the CDR3: TGTGCCAGCAGTGAGTCAGGGGAAACTGAAGCTTTCTTT.

Its frequency marks this clone as medium-sized. V and J are TRBV13 and TRBJ2-3, with 10 nucleotides matching TRBD2. Germline CDR1 and CDR2: PRHDT and FYEKMQ (reference sequence). V shed 0 bases and J 5 bases; nucleotides not matched to a gene: 8. The CDR3 totals 17 residues. CDR3 residues: CASSLGRPSGGQDTQYF. In nucleotides, the CDR3 is TGTGCCAGCAGCTTAGGCCGCCCTAGCGGGGGACAAGATACGCAGTATTTT.

The CDR3 DNA is TGCGCCAGCAGCCACGGGGGCTATGGCTACACCTTC. This sequence encodes CASSHGGYGYTF. The rearrangement links TRBV4-1 to TRBJ1-2; perhaps TRBD1 as D (5 bases). Germline V lookup: CDR1 MGHRA, CDR2 YSYEKL. V dropped 3 bases and J dropped 4 bases, with 6 bases sitting between them. This CDR3 comprises 12 residues.

The chain uses TRBV4-1 and TRBJ1-3; D may be TRBD1 (5 bases). In germline, CDR1 is MGHRA, CDR2 YSYEKL. CDR3 length equals 16 residues. V was pared by 0 bases and J by 2 bases, with 11 bases between. CDR3: CASSQDPRGAGNTIYF. CDR3 coding DNA: TGCGCCAGCAGCCAAGATCCTCGGGGGGCTGGAAACACCATATATTTT.

This chain uses TRBV6-1 with TRBJ1-5; D possibly corresponds to TRBD1 (5 bases). Deletions cut 3 bases from V and 4 bases from J, with 13 bases between. The CDR3 contains 15 residues. CDR1 and CDR2 (germline): MNHNS, SASEGT. The CDR3 sequence: CASSETVLANQPQHF. The CDR3 region has the DNA TGTGCCAGCAGTGAGACAGTGTTGGCGAATCAGCCCCAGCATTTT.

The rearrangement links TRBV4-3 to TRBJ1-1; possible D gene TRBD1, 6 bases. The germline CDR1 and CDR2 sequences are LGHNA and YSLEER. The V gene lost 0 bases and the J gene lost 5 bases, with 13 bases spanning the gap. The CDR3 sequence is 15 residues long. The CDR3 DNA sequence: TGCGCCAGCAGCCAAGAGTGGGGGCGAGGGACTGAAGCTTTCTTT. Encoded protein: CASSQEWGRGTEAFF.

The genes are TRBV30 and TRBJ1-1; tentative D call: TRBD1 (6 bases). The V end was cut by 3 bases, the J end by 4 bases, with 18 bases between. Looked up from germline, CDR1 is GTSNPN and CDR2 is SVGIG (reference sequence). The CDR3 is made up of 15 amino acids. The CDR3 protein is CAWRGGGEGSTEAFF. The CDR3 DNA sequence: TGTGCCTGGAGAGGGGGTGGAGAGGGGAGCACTGAAGCTTTCTTT.

The chain couples TRBV7-8 to TRBJ1-1, with TRBD1 matching 10 bases. Trimming removed 1 base from V and 0 bases from J; junction bases left unmatched: 2. CDR3 size: 16 residues. CDR1 is SGHVS and CDR2 is FQNEAQ in the germline V gene. In DNA, the CDR3 is TGTGCCAGCAGCTTAGGGACAGGGGGAATGAACACTGAAGCTTTCTTT. Encoded protein: CASSLGTGGMNTEAFF.

The genes are TRBV7-9 and TRBJ1-5, with D hard to call. The CDR3 length is 17 residues. Germline V gene data show CDR1 as SEHNR and CDR2 as FQNEAQ (reference sequence). V lost 4 bases and J lost 4, with 20 bases in between. Here the CDR3 DNA reads TGTGCCAGCAGCTCTTACGTCTTGGGAGTTAGGAATCAGCCCCAGCATTTT. Translating it yields CASSSYVLGVRNQPQHF. Full variable domain (missing parts from reference TRBV7-9 and TRBJ1-5): DTGVSQNPRHKITKRGQNVTFRCDPISEHNRLYWYRQTLGQGPEFLTYFQNEAQLEKSRLLSDRFSAERPKGSFSTLEIQRTEQGDSAMYLCASSSYVLGVRNQPQHFGDGTRLSIL.

The rearrangement uses TRBV2 and TRBJ2-7, with D tentatively TRBD1 (5 bases). There are 15 residues in the CDR3. Germline CDR1 reads SNHLY; CDR2 reads FYNNEI. V lost 3 bases to trimming and J lost 0 bases, with 12 bases between them. CDR3 amino acids: CASSDHDRSSYEQYF. The CDR3 coding sequence is TGTGCCAGCAGTGATCATGACAGAAGCTCCTACGAGCAGTACTTC. Looking up the rest from reference TRBV2 and TRBJ2-7 gives the full variable domain: EPEVTQTPSHQVTQMGQEVILRCVPISNHLYFYWYRQILGQKVEFLVSFYNNEISEKSEIFDDQFSVERPDGSNFTLKIRSTKLEDSAMYFCASSDHDRSSYEQYFGPGTRLTVT.

On this clone itself: The identical CDR3 is also encoded by other nucleotide sequences in the sample. The CDR3 DNA reads TGTGCCAGCTCACCCAGCGGGATGGTCGAGCAGTACTTC. It yields the protein CASSPSGMVEQYF. The chain employs TRBV18 and TRBJ2-7; TRBD2 matches at 7 bases. The V segment lost 3 bases and the J segment 6 bases; nucleotides outside the gene matches: 5. This CDR3 has 13 amino acids. Looked up from germline, CDR1 is KGHSH and CDR2 is LQKENI.

V and J are TRBV5-1 and TRBJ2-7; 7 bases agree with TRBD2. The CDR3 has 12 amino acids. The germline CDR1 and CDR2 sequences are SGHRS and YFSETQ. V gave up 4 bases and J gave up 7 bases; unmatched junction bases: 5. CDR3 coding DNA: TGCGCCAGCAGCCCCTGGGAGGGGGAGCAGTACTTC. Translated: CASSPWEGEQYF.

CDR3 nucleotide sequence: TGTGCCAGCTCCGCTAGACAGATTTACGACACTGAAGCTTTCTTT. Encoded protein: CASSARQIYDTEAFF. The chain employs TRBV28 and TRBJ1-1; TRBD1 is a possible D gene (5 bases). The V end was cut by 8 bases, the J end by 3 bases, with 19 bases between. This CDR3 has 15 amino acids. CDR1 is MDHEN, CDR2 SYDVKM, per germline.

V gene TRBV5-6 combines with J gene TRBJ2-1; 7 bases are shared with TRBD2. Losses at the gene ends were 4 bases for V and 6 bases for J; bases not matched to a gene: 4. CDR1 and CDR2 from the germline V gene are SGHDT and YYEEEE. The CDR3 length is 13 residues. CDR3 nucleotide sequence: TGTGCCAGCAGCGGACTAGTTCCCAATGAGCAGTTCTTC. Its protein product is CASSGLVPNEQFF.

The chain employs TRBV5-1 and TRBJ2-7; TRBD1 agrees at 10 bases. Germline V gene data show CDR1 as SGHRS and CDR2 as YFSETQ. The CDR3 runs 12 residues. V was clipped by 4 bases and J by 6 bases; unmatched bases: 1. In DNA form, the CDR3 reads TGCGCCAGCAGCCGGACAGGGGGCGAGCAGTACTTC. This translates into CASSRTGGEQYF.

V usage is TRBV30 and J usage is TRBJ1-1, with TRBD1 identical over 9 bases. Germline trimming cut 3 bases from V and 5 bases from J; bases unmatched to any gene: 7. The CDR3 has 14 residues. Germline CDR1 and CDR2: GTSNPN and SVGIG (reference sequence). Here the CDR3 reads CAWRGTGRGTEAFF. The CDR3 DNA sequence: TGTGCCTGGAGGGGGACAGGGAGGGGGACTGAAGCTTTCTTT.

The chain recombines TRBV19 with TRBJ1-1; D not resolved. Germline V gene sequence: CDR1 LNHDA, CDR2 SQIVND (reference sequence). The CDR3 is 14 residues long. Trimming shortened V by 8 bases and J by 5 bases, and 18 bases separated the two germline ends. In DNA, the CDR3 is TGTGCCAGTGGATTCCGGGATAGAAGAACTGAAGCTTTCTTT. This gives the protein CASGFRDRRTEAFF.

This chain connects TRBV19 to TRBJ1-1, with a tentative D call TRBD1 (6 bases). Germline assignment: CDR1 LNHDA and CDR2 SQIVND (reference sequence). V shed 4 bases and J shed 8 bases, with 14 bases lying between them. CDR3 length equals 13 residues. The CDR3 nucleotides read TGTGCCAGTAGTACGGGAACAGGGTCGGAAGCTTTCTTT. Its protein is CASSTGTGSEAFF.

The chain combines TRBV7-9 with TRBJ1-3; D possibly corresponds to TRBD1 (6 bases). Germline loops: CDR1 SEHNR, CDR2 FQNEAQ (reference sequence). Trimming cost V 4 bases and J 0 bases, with 10 bases left between them. The CDR3 has 15 amino acids. CDR3 sequence (DNA): TGTGCCAGCAGCTCAGGACAGATCTCTGGAAACACCATATATTTT. Translation gives CASSSGQISGNTIYF. Full variable domain (remainder filled in from reference TRBV7-9 and TRBJ1-3): DTGVSQNPRHKITKRGQNVTFRCDPISEHNRLYWYRQTLGQGPEFLTYFQNEAQLEKSRLLSDRFSAERPKGSFSTLEIQRTEQGDSAMYLCASSSGQISGNTIYFGEGSWLTVV.

This rearrangement joins TRBV19 to TRBJ2-2; 7 bases align to TRBD1. V dropped 3 bases and J dropped 3; count of bases not matched to a gene: 4. The length of the CDR3 is 15 residues. Germline CDR1 and CDR2: LNHDA and SQIVND (reference sequence). Here the CDR3 reads CASSIRQGYTGELFF. The CDR3, as DNA: TGTGCCAGTAGTATTCGACAGGGCTACACCGGGGAGCTGTTTTTT.

The rearrangement joins TRBV30 to TRBJ1-1, with no clear D. The V end was cut by 4 bases, the J end by 6 bases, with 9 bases between. CDR1 GTSNPN and CDR2 SVGIG come from the germline V gene (reference sequence). This CDR3 is built from 11 residues. The CDR3 DNA is TGTGCCTGGAACACCCGGGCTGAAGCTTTCTTT. Translation gives CAWNTRAEAFF.

The chain recombines TRBV5-6 with TRBJ2-5, with a possible D match to TRBD1 (5 bases). The V gene's germline CDR1 is SGHDT and CDR2 YYEEEE. The CDR3 loop spans 13 amino acids. The V end was cut by 4 bases, the J end by 12 bases, with 19 bases between. The CDR3 nucleotides read TGTGCCAGCAGCCTCGGACACATTGGCCAGGAGTACTTC. It specifies CASSLGHIGQEYF.

The CDR3 DNA is TGCAGCGTCAGATACACTGAAGCTTTCTTT. This translates into CSVRYTEAFF. The chain joins TRBV29-1 to TRBJ1-1; D uncertain. Germline V CDR1 and CDR2: SQVTM, ANQGSEA. The CDR3 consists of 10 residues. V shed 6 bases and J shed 3 bases, with 5 bases lying between them. Filled out from reference TRBV29-1 and TRBJ1-1, the complete variable domain reads SAVISQKPSRDICQRGTSLTIQCQVDSQVTMMFWYRQQPGQSLTLIATANQGSEATYESGFVIDKFPISRPNLTFSTLTVSNMSPEDSSIYLCSVRYTEAFFGQGTRLTVV.

V is TRBV5-1 and J is TRBJ2-7; D may be TRBD1 (6 bases). Germline CDR1 SGHRS, CDR2 YFSETQ. V was cut by 2 bases and J by 5 bases, with 11 bases left in between. The CDR3 has 13 residues. CDR3 region: CASSFNTGNEQYF. The DNA for the CDR3 is TGCGCCAGCAGCTTCAACACAGGGAACGAGCAGTACTTC.

The chain has TRBV29-1 and TRBJ2-5; tentatively, D is TRBD1 (6 bases). V lost 1 base and J 5 bases, leaving 11 bases between the germline ends. The germline V gene has CDR1 SQVTM and CDR2 ANQGSEA. This CDR3 comprises 13 residues. The CDR3 region has the DNA TGCAGCGTTGAAGGGGGGCTGGGTGAGACCCAGTACTTC. Amino acids: CSVEGGLGETQYF.